This TCR beta chain was recorded in a study of blood T cell repertoires in COVID-19. Study background: The United States, Italy and Spain supplied acute and convalescent COVID-19 samples. Nucleic acid was either cDNA or gDNA, and it came from T cells, B-cell-depleted T cells, or PBMCs.

Germline loops: CDR1 SGHNT, CDR2 YYREEE (reference sequence). With 4 bases clipped from V and 3 bases from J, the junction kept 4 bases outside the gene matches. The CDR3 spans 14 residues. In the original workflow: Reference gene primers were amplified, and this amplification served to estimate nucleated cell counts. The protocol was immunoSEQ multiplex PCR, while the TCRdb copy is restricted to in-frame clones and leaves out a portion. V, J and clone size reflect that table, while D and trimming were determined from the DNA. The sample yields approximately 220,000 clones, approximately 81% seen once.

The TCR was taken from a woman at least 80 years old with acute or convalescent COVID-19. Input material: peripheral blood. This chain connects TRBV5-4 to TRBJ1-3; 7 nucleotides line up with TRBD1. CDR3 sequence reads: CASSPRTGGNTIYF. For the CDR3, the DNA is TGTGCCAGCAGCCCCCGGACAGGTGGAAACACCATATATTTT.